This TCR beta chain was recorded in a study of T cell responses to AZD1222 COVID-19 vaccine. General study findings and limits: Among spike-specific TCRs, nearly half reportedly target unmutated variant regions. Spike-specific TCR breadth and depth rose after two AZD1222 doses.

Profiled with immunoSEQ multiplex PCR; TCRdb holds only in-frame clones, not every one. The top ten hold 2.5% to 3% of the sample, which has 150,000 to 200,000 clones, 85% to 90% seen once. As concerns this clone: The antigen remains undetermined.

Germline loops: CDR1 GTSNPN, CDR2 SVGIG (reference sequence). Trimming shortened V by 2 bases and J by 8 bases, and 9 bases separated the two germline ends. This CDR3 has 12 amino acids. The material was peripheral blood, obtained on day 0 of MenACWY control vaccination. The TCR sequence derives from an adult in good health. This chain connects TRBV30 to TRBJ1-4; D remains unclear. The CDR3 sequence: CAWSTLREKLFF. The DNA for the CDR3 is TGTGCCTGGAGTACGCTCCGGGAAAAACTGTTTTTT. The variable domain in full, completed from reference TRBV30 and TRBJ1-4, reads SQTIHQWPATLVQPVGSPLSLECTVEGTSNPNLYWYRQAAGRGLQLLFYSVGIGQISSEVPQNLSASRPQDRQFILSSKKLLLSDSGFYLCAWSTLREKLFFGSGTQLSVL.